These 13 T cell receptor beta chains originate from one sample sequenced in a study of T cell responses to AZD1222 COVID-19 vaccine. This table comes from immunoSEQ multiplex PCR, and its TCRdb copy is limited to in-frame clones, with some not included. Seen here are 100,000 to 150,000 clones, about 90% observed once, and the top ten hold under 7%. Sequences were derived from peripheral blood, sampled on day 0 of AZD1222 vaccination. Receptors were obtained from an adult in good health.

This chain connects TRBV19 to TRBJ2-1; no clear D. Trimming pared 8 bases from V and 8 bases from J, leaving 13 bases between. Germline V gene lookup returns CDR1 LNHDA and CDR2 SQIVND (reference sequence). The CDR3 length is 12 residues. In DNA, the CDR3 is TGTGCCAGTGGAGCAATGACTCATGAGCAGTTCTTC. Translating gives CASGAMTHEQFF.

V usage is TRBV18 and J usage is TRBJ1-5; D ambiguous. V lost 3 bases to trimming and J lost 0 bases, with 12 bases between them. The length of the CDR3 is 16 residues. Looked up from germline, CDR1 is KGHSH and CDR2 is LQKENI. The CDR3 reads CASSPGGGNSNQPQHF. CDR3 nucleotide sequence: TGTGCCAGCTCACCGGGCGGAGGTAATAGCAATCAGCCCCAGCATTTT.

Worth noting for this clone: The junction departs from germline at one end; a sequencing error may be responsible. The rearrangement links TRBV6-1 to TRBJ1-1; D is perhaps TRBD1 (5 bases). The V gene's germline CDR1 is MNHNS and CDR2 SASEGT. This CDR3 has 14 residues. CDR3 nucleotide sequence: TGTGCCAGCAGTGAAGCGCCGGGACGCAGAGATGTACCGTTT. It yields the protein CASSEAPGRRDVPF.

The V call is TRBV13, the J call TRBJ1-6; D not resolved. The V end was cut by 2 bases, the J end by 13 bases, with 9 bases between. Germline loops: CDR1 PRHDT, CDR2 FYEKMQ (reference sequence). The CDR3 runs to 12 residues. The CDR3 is CASSLRRGPLHF. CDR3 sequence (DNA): TGTGCCAGCAGCTTACGGCGTGGTCCCCTCCACTTT.

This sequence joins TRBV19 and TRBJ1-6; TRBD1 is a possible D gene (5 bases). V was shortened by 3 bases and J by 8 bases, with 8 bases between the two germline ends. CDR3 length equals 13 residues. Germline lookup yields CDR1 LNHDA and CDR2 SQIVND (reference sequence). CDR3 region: CASSMQGHSPLHF. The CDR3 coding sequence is TGTGCCAGTAGTATGCAGGGTCATTCACCCCTCCACTTT. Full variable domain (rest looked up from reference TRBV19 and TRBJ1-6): DGGITQSPKYLFRKEGQNVTLSCEQNLNHDAMYWYRQDPGQGLRLIYYSQIVNDFQKGDIAEGYSVSREKKESFPLTVTSAQKNPTAFYLCASSMQGHSPLHFGNGTRLTVT.

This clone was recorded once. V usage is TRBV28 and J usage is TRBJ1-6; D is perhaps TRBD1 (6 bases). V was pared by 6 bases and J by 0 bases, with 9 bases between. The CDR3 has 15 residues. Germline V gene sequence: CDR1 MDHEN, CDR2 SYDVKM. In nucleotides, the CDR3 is TGTGCCAGCAGCCACAGGGCCTCCTATAATTCACCCCTCCACTTT. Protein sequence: CASSHRASYNSPLHF. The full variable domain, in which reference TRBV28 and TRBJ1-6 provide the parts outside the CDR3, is DVKVTQSSRYLVKRTGEKVFLECVQDMDHENMFWYRQDPGLGLRLIYFSYDVKMKEKGDIPEGYSVSREKKERFSLILESASTNQTSMYLCASSHRASYNSPLHFGNGTRLTVT.

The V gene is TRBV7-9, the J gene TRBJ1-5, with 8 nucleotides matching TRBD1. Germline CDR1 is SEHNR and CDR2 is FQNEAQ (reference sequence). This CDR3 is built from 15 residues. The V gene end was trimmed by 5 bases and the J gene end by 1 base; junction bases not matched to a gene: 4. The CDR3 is CASSLGTGSNQPQHF. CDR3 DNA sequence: TGTGCCAGCAGCCTCGGGACAGGCAGCAATCAGCCCCAGCATTTT.

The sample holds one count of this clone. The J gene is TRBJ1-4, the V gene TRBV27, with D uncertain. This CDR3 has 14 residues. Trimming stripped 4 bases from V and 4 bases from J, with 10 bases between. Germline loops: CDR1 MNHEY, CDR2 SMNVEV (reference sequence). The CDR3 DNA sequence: TGTGCCAGCAGTTCGGGTGCCCTTAATGAAAAACTGTTTTTT. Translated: CASSSGALNEKLFF.

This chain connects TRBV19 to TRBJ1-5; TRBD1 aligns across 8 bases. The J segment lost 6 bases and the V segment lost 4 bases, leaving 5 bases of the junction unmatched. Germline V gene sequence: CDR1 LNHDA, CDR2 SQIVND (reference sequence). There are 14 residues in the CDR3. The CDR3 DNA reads TGTGCCAGTAGTAACACAGGGGGGAGTCAGCCCCAGCATTTT. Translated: CASSNTGGSQPQHF.

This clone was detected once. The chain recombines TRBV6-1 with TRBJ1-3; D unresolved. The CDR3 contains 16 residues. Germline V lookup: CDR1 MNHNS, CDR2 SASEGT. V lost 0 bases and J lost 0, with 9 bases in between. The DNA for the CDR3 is TGTGCCAGCAGTGAAGCGGTTCTCATCTCTGGAAACACCATATATTTT. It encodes CASSEAVLISGNTIYF.

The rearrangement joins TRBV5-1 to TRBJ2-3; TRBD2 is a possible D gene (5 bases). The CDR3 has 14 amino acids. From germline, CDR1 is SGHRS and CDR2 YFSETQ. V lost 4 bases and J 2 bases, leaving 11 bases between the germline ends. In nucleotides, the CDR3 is TGCGCCAGCAGCATGGGAGAGAACACAGATACGCAGTATTTT. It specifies CASSMGENTDTQYF.

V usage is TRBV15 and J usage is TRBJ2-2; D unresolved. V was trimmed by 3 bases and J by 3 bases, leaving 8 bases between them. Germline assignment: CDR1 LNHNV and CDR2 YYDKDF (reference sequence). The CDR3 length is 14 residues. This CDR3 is CATSSLRYTGELFF. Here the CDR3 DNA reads TGTGCCACCAGCAGCCTAAGATACACCGGGGAGCTGTTTTTT.

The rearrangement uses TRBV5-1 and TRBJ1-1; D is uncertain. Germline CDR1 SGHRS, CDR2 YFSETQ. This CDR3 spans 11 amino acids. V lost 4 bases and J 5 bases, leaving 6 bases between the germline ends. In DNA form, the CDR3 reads TGCGCCAGCAGCGGAGAGACTGAAGCTTTCTTT. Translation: CASSGETEAFF. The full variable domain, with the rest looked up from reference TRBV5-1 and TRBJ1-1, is KAGVTQTPRYLIKTRGQQVTLSCSPISGHRSVSWYQQTPGQGLQFLFEYFSETQRNKGNFPGRFSGRQFSNSRSEMNVSTLELGDSALYLCASSGETEAFFGQGTRLTVV.